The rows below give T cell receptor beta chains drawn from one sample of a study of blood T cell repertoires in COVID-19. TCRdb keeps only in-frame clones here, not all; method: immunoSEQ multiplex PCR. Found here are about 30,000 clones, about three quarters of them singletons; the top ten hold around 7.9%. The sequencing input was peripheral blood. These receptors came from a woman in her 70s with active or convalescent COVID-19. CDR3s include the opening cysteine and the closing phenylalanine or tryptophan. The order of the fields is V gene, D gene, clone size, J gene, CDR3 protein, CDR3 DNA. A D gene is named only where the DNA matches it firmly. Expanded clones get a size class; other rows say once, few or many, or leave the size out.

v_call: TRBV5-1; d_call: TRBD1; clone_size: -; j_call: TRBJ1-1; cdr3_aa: CASSKRQGRTEAFF; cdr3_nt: TGCGCCAGCAGCAAAAGACAGGGTCGAACTGAAGCTTTCTTT
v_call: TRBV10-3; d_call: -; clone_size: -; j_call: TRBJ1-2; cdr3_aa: CAISADRLYGYTF; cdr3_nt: TGTGCCATCAGCGCAGACAGACTCTATGGCTACACCTTC
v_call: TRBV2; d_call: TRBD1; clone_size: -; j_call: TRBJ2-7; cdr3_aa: CASSRQEGQGVHEQYF; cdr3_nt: TGTGCCAGCAGCAGGCAGGAGGGACAGGGGGTCCACGAGCAGTACTTC
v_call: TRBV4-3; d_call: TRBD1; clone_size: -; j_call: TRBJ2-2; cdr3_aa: CASSQERTGGRTGELFF; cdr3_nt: TGCGCCAGCAGCCAAGAACGGACAGGGGGCCGGACCGGGGAGCTGTTTTTT
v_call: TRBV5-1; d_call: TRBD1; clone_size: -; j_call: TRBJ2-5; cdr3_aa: CASSSGTGSETQYF; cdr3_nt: TGCGCCAGCAGCTCCGGGACAGGGTCGGAGACCCAGTACTTC
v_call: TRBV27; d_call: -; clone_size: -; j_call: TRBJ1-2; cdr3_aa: CASSHRSMAGTLYGYTF; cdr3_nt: TGTGCCAGCAGCCATAGGAGCATGGCGGGGACCCTCTATGGCTACACCTTC
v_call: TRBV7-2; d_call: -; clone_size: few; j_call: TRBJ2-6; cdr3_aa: CASSPLGGANVLTF; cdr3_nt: TGTGCCAGCAGCCCCCTAGGAGGGGCCAACGTCCTGACTTTC
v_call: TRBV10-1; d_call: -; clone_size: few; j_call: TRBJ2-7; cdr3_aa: CASSAYREGDEYF; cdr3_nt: TGCGCCAGCAGTGCCTACAGGGAAGGAGACGAGTACTTC
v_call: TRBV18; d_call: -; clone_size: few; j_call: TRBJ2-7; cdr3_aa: CASSLPGQPYEQYF; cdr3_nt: TGTGCCAGCTCACTACCGGGACAACCCTACGAGCAGTACTTC
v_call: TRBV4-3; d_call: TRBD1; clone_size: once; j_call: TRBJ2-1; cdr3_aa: CASSQGDRTYNEQFF; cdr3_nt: TGCGCCAGCAGCCAAGGGGACAGAACCTACAATGAGCAGTTCTTC
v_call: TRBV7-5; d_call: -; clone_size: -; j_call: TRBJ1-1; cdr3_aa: CARSAPGTGYLSNTEAFF; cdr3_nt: TGTGCCAGAAGCGCCCCCGGGACAGGGTATCTTTCCAACACTGAAGCTTTCTTT
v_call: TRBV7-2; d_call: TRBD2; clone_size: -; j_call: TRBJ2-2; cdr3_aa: CASSLSGGNTGELFF; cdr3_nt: TGTGCCAGCAGCTTAAGCGGGGGGAACACCGGGGAGCTGTTTTTT
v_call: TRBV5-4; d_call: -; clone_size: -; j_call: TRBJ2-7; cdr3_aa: CASSSRRAGEQYF; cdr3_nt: TGTGCCAGCAGCTCAAGGAGGGCTGGAGAGCAGTACTTC
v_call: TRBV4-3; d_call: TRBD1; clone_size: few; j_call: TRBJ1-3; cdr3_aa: CASSQGLVGQGGNTIYF; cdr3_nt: TGCGCCAGCAGCCAGGGGCTAGTAGGACAGGGCGGAAACACCATATATTTT
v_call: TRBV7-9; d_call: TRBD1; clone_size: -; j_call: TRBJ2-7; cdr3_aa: CASAPRGPYEQYF; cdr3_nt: TGTGCCAGCGCCCCGAGGGGGCCCTACGAGCAGTACTTC
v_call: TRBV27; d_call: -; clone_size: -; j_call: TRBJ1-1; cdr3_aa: CASSFGELAFF; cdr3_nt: TGTGCCAGCAGTTTTGGAGAACTAGCTTTCTTT
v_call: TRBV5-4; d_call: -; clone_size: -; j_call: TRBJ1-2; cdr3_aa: CASSDYRAGEGGYTF; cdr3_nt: TGTGCCAGCAGCGACTATCGGGCAGGGGAAGGAGGCTACACCTTC
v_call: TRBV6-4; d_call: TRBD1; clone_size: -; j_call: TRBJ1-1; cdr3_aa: CASAEGQGNTEAFF; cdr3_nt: TGTGCCAGCGCCGAGGGACAGGGGAACACTGAAGCTTTCTTT
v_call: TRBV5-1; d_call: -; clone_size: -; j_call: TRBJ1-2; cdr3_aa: CASSLGQLNYGYTF; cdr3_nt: TGCGCCAGCAGCTTGGGACAGCTGAACTATGGCTACACCTTC
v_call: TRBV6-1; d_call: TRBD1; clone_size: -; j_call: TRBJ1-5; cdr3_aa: CASSGQGTPRSNQPQHF; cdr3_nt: TGTGCCAGCAGTGGACAGGGGACCCCTCGTAGCAATCAGCCCCAGCATTTT
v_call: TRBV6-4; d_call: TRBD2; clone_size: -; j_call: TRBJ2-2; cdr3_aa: CASRKAGGTPNTGELFF; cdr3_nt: TGTGCCAGCAGAAAAGCGGGAGGAACCCCGAACACCGGGGAGCTGTTTTTT
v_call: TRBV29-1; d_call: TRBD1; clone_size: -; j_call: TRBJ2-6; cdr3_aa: CSVRQGGNVLTF; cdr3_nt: TGCAGCGTTCGACAGGGTGGCAACGTCCTGACTTTC
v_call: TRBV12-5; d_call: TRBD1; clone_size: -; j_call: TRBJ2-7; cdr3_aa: CASGFGQGLSYEQYF; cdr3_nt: TGTGCTAGTGGTTTTGGACAGGGGCTTTCCTACGAGCAGTACTTC
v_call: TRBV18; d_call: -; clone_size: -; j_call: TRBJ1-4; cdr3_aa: CASSRFRTPREEEKLFF; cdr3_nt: TGTGCCAGCTCACGATTTCGGACCCCCCGGGAGGAAGAAAAACTGTTTTTT
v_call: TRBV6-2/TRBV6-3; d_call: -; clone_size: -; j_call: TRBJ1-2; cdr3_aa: CASSYDRSYGYTF; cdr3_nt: TGTGCCAGCAGTTATGACAGGAGCTATGGCTACACCTTC
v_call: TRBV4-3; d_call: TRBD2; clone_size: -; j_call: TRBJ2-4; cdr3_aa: CASSQDRLAGDQGRNIQYF; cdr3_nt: TGCGCCAGCAGCCAAGATCGGCTAGCGGGGGACCAAGGTCGCAACATTCAGTACTTC
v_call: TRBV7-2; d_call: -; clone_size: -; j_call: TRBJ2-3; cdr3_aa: CASSLNFADTQYF; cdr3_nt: TGTGCCAGCAGCTTAAACTTTGCAGATACGCAGTATTTT
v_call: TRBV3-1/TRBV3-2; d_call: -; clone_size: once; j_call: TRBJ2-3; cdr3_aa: CASSPRGGPADTQYF; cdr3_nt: TGTGCCAGCAGCCCAAGGGGGGGGCCGGCAGATACGCAGTATTTT
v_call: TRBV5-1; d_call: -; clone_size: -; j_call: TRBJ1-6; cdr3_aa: CASSLGAIYSPLHF; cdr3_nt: TGCGCCAGCAGCCTGGGGGCAATCTATTCACCCCTCCACTTT
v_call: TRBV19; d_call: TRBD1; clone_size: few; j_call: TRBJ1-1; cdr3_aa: CASSTPGQGFTEAFF; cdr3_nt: TGTGCCAGTAGTACACCGGGACAGGGGTTCACTGAAGCTTTCTTT
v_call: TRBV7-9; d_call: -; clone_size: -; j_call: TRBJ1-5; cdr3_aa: CASSLPDQPQHF; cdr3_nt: TGTGCCAGCAGCTTACCTGATCAGCCCCAGCATTTT
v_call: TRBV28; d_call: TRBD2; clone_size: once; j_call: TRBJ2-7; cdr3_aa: CASNIKTSGAVQYF; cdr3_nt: TGTGCCAGCAACATCAAGACTAGCGGGGCAGTGCAGTACTTC
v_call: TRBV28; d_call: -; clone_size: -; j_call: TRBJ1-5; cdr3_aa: CASSFLLQVGQPQHF; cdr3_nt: TGTGCCAGCAGTTTTTTACTGCAGGTTGGTCAGCCCCAGCATTTT
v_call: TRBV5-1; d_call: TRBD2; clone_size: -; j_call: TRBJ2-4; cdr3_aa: CASSLEQRERANIQYF; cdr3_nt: TGCGCCAGCAGCTTGGAGCAGCGGGAGAGGGCAAACATTCAGTACTTC
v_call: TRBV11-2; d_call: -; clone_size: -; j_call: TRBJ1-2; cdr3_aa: CASSPNRVSSDGYTF; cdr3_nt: TGTGCCAGCAGCCCGAACAGGGTTAGTAGTGATGGCTACACCTTC
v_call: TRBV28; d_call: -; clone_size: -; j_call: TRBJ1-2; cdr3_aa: CASSLDIYGYTF; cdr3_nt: TGTGCCAGCAGTTTAGACATCTATGGCTACACCTTC
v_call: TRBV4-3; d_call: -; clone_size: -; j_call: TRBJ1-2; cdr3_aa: CASSPTTGWINGYTF; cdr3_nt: TGCGCCAGCAGCCCTACGACAGGATGGATAAATGGCTACACCTTC
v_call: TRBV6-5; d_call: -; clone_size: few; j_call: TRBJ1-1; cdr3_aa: CASRARTEAFF; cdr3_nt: TGTGCCAGCAGAGCCCGCACTGAAGCTTTCTTT
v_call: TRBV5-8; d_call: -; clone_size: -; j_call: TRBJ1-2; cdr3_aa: CASSLGRGFVGYTF; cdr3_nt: TGTGCCAGCAGCTTGGGTCGGGGTTTCGTTGGCTACACCTTC
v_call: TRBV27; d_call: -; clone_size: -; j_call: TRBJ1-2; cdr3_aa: CASRRTLGGNYGYTF; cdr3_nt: TGTGCCAGCAGGAGGACCTTGGGGGGTAACTATGGCTACACCTTC
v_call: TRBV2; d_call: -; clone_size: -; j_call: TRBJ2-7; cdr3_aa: CASKPAEDYEQYF; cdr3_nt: TGTGCCTCCAAACCCGCCGAGGACTACGAGCAGTACTTC
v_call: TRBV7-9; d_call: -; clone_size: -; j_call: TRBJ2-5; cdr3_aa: CASSSLPSSSVGETQYF; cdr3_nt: TGTGCCAGCAGCTCCCTTCCCTCATCTAGCGTGGGAGAGACCCAGTACTTC